The entry that follows covers one TCR beta chain sequence. What it binds is unknown. This table comes from immunoSEQ multiplex PCR, and its TCRdb copy is limited to in-frame clones, with some not included. The profile covers more than 85,000 clones, with about 88% appearing a single time and approximately 17% taken by the ten largest. The CDR3 covers 15 residues. The ends were cut back, 0 bases at V and 3 bases at J, with 11 bases in the middle. Germline CDR1 and CDR2: LGHNA and YSLEER. The sample is drawn from a study of T cell responses to AZD1222 COVID-19 vaccine. Findings of the study overall: Unmutated variant regions reportedly attract nearly half of all spike-specific TCRs.

The chain joins TRBV4-3 to TRBJ1-2; D is undetermined. This specimen was peripheral blood, taken on day 0 of AZD1222 vaccination. The origin of this receptor is an adult in good health. The CDR3 region is CASSQEVSADYGYTF. Written as DNA, the CDR3 is TGCGCCAGCAGCCAAGAGGTTTCGGCAGACTATGGCTACACCTTC.